The rows below give T cell receptor beta chains drawn from one sample of a study of cytomegalovirus exposure and HLA in healthy donors. Generated by immunoSEQ multiplex PCR, the TCRdb table keeps only in-frame clones and is missing some. Of about 150,000 clones in the sample, roughly 70% were seen once. Sequencing was carried out using PBMCs. These receptors were collected from a middle-aged man in good health and CMV-seronegative. CDR3s include the opening cysteine and the closing phenylalanine or tryptophan. The D gene is left open where the match is weak. The size entry is marked missing in some rows and otherwise reads once, few, many or a size class.

V gene	clone size	J gene	D gene	CDR3 protein	CDR3 DNA
TRBV5-4	.	TRBJ2-7	TRBD2	CASSPGTSGTYEQYF	TGTGCCAGCAGCCCGGGGACTAGCGGAACCTACGAGCAGTACTTC
TRBV19	once	TRBJ1-6	.	CASSIDRNSPLHF	TGTGCCAGTAGTATCGACAGGAATTCACCCCTCCACTTT
TRBV7-7	.	TRBJ2-3	TRBD1	CAVRDRATDTQYF	TGTGCCGTACGGGACAGGGCTACAGATACGCAGTATTTT
TRBV5-6	.	TRBJ2-7	.	CASSPQARPYEQYF	TGTGCCAGCAGCCCTCAAGCGCGGCCCTACGAGCAGTACTTC
TRBV30	.	TRBJ2-7	.	CAWSRQTAYEQYF	TGTGCCTGGAGTCGACAGACTGCCTACGAGCAGTACTTC
TRBV5-1	once	TRBJ1-1	.	CASSLVSRDTEAFF	TGCGCCAGCAGCTTGGTATCCCGGGACACTGAAGCTTTCTTT
TRBV5-1	.	TRBJ2-4	.	CASSLAVGYIQYF	TGCGCCAGCAGCTTGGCCGTGGGCTACATTCAGTACTTC
TRBV7-2	.	TRBJ1-1	TRBD1	CASRPGGAVPEAFF	TGTGCCAGCAGACCAGGGGGCGCGGTCCCTGAAGCTTTCTTT
TRBV6-5	.	TRBJ1-2	TRBD1	CASSSNPSGGYGYTF	TGTGCCAGCAGTTCAAATCCCTCAGGGGGCTATGGCTACACCTTC
TRBV6-5	.	TRBJ2-1	.	CASSYSRGGREFF	TGTGCCAGCAGTTACTCCAGGGGCGGGAGAGAGTTCTTC
TRBV7-2	.	TRBJ2-7	TRBD1	CASSYGQVYEQYF	TGTGCCAGCAGCTACGGACAGGTCTACGAGCAGTACTTC
TRBV6-5	few	TRBJ2-7	.	CASSYGGSLPYEQYF	TGTGCCAGCAGTTACGGCGGCTCCCTCCCCTACGAGCAGTACTTC
TRBV5-6	.	TRBJ1-1	TRBD1	CASSSITGTAFVTEAFF	TGTGCCAGCAGCTCTATTACCGGGACAGCGTTTGTCACTGAAGCTTTCTTT
TRBV6-5	.	TRBJ2-7	TRBD1	CASSAGQAHYEQYF	TGTGCCAGCAGTGCGGGACAGGCGCACTACGAGCAGTACTTC
TRBV6-6	.	TRBJ2-3	.	CATRGNPWVDTQYF	TGTGCCACCCGGGGAAACCCGTGGGTGGATACGCAGTATTTT
TRBV15	.	TRBJ2-5	TRBD1	CATSRDPGDSQETQYF	TGTGCCACCAGCAGAGATCCTGGGGACAGCCAAGAGACCCAGTACTTC
TRBV27	few	TRBJ2-7	TRBD2	CASSFYGGRAYEQYF	TGTGCCAGCAGTTTTTACGGGGGGAGGGCCTACGAGCAGTACTTC
TRBV2	few	TRBJ2-5	TRBD1	CASSELGTEQETQYF	TGTGCCAGCAGTGAACTGGGGACAGAGCAAGAGACCCAGTACTTC
TRBV7-3	.	TRBJ2-7	.	CASTLSPGDSYEQYF	TGTGCCAGCACCCTCTCCCCGGGAGACTCCTACGAGCAGTACTTC
TRBV11-2	.	TRBJ2-5	.	CASSLSTGETQYF	TGTGCCAGCAGCTTAAGCACGGGAGAGACCCAGTACTTC
TRBV6-6	.	TRBJ2-3	TRBD2	CASSSRAAGADTQYF	TGTGCCAGCAGTTCTCGGGCAGCGGGGGCAGATACGCAGTATTTT
TRBV18	.	TRBJ1-5	.	CASSPQGDSNQPQHF	TGTGCCAGCTCACCACAGGGGGATAGCAATCAGCCCCAGCATTTT
TRBV6-5	few	TRBJ2-7	.	CASSSPRSYEQYF	TGTGCCAGCAGTTCCCCCCGCAGCTACGAGCAGTACTTC
TRBV2	.	TRBJ1-4	TRBD1	CASSFQGATNEKLFF	TGTGCCAGCAGTTTTCAGGGGGCAACTAATGAAAAACTGTTTTTT
TRBV30	.	TRBJ1-6	.	CAWREPRTANSPLHF	TGTGCCTGGAGAGAGCCTCGGACAGCAAATTCACCCCTCCACTTT
TRBV7-8	.	TRBJ1-3	TRBD1	CASSSDRDGNTIYF	TGTGCCAGCAGCTCCGACAGGGACGGAAACACCATATATTTT
TRBV20-1	once	TRBJ2-1	.	CSASSYNEQFF	TGCAGTGCCAGTTCCTACAATGAGCAGTTCTTC
TRBV4-1	once	TRBJ2-1	TRBD2	CASSQGAQAGGLGEQFF	TGCGCCAGCAGCCAAGGGGCTCAAGCGGGGGGGCTTGGTGAGCAGTTCTTC
TRBV2	.	TRBJ2-7	.	CASNPSGGSYEQYF	TGTGCCAGCAACCCCTCCGGAGGCTCCTACGAGCAGTACTTC
TRBV10-3	.	TRBJ2-2	.	CASSTDYGRMNTGELFF	TGTGCCAGCAGTACGGATTATGGGAGAATGAACACCGGGGAGCTGTTTTTT
TRBV5-1	once	TRBJ2-1	TRBD2	CASSLAPSGGVEQFF	TGCGCCAGCAGCTTGGCCCCTAGCGGGGGAGTTGAGCAGTTCTTC
TRBV28	.	TRBJ2-2	.	CASSSGQWTGELFF	TGTGCCAGCAGTAGCGGGCAATGGACCGGGGAGCTGTTTTTT
TRBV7-2	.	TRBJ2-5	.	CASSFQGRETQYF	TGTGCCAGCAGCTTCCAGGGCAGGGAGACCCAGTACTTC
TRBV6-1	.	TRBJ2-7	TRBD1	CASSEVVGGLYEQYF	TGTGCCAGCAGTGAAGTCGTAGGGGGCCTCTACGAGCAGTACTTC
TRBV6-1	many	TRBJ1-1	TRBD1	CASSEPPGQGNTEAFF	TGTGCCAGCAGTGAACCCCCGGGACAGGGGAACACTGAAGCTTTCTTT
TRBV30	.	TRBJ2-1	.	CAWSSLRDSLTYNEQFF	TGTGCCTGGAGTTCCCTTCGGGACTCCCTTACCTACAATGAGCAGTTCTTC
TRBV5-4	.	TRBJ2-5	TRBD1	CASSEGTGVEYF	TGTGCCAGCAGCGAAGGGACAGGGGTTGAGTACTTC
TRBV7-9	.	TRBJ1-5	.	CASSPGVTDQHF	TGTGCCAGCAGCCCCGGAGTGACAGATCAGCATTTT
TRBV2	.	TRBJ2-7	TRBD2	CASSEATSGGYEQYF	TGTGCCAGCAGTGAAGCGACTAGCGGGGGCTACGAGCAGTACTTC
TRBV28	.	TRBJ1-5	TRBD1	CASSNPRGPYSNQPQHF	TGTGCCAGCAGTAATCCCAGGGGGCCTTATAGCAATCAGCCCCAGCATTTT
TRBV19	.	TRBJ2-1	TRBD2	CASSVSSGRIDEQFF	TGTGCCAGTAGCGTCTCTAGCGGGAGGATCGATGAGCAGTTCTTC
TRBV29-1	.	TRBJ2-7	TRBD2	CSVVSGGGDEQYF	TGCAGCGTTGTAAGCGGGGGCGGGGACGAGCAGTACTTC
TRBV5-6	.	TRBJ2-7	.	CASSLRRGGEQYF	TGTGCCAGCAGCTTGAGGCGGGGTGGCGAGCAGTACTTC
TRBV7-8	few	TRBJ1-4	TRBD1	CASSNPGQGREKLFF	TGTGCCAGCAGTAATCCGGGACAGGGTCGAGAAAAACTGTTTTTT